Below are 5 T cell receptor beta chains sequenced from a single sample in a study of memory CD4+ T cells and cytomegalovirus serostatus. Profiling relied on immunoSEQ multiplex PCR, and the TCRdb table lists in-frame clones only, not all of them. The table records fewer than 75,000 clones, more than 60% of them present only once. The sort gate was single viable CD3+CD4+CD8-CD45RO+ cells for memory CD4+ T cells. The material sequenced was memory CD4+ T cells from blood. These receptors were obtained from an adult in good health and CMV-seronegative.

This clone has more than one count but fewer than ten. The gene calls are TRBV19 and TRBJ2-7; D unclear. The germline V and J ends were trimmed by 6 bases and 3 bases, with 15 bases remaining between them. Germline CDR1 LNHDA, CDR2 SQIVND (reference sequence). CDR3 length equals 14 residues. The CDR3 is CASSPQAGLYEQYF. In DNA form, the CDR3 reads TGTGCCAGTAGCCCCCAGGCTGGCCTCTACGAGCAGTACTTC. The whole variable domain, filled in from reference TRBV19 and TRBJ2-7, reads DGGITQSPKYLFRKEGQNVTLSCEQNLNHDAMYWYRQDPGQGLRLIYYSQIVNDFQKGDIAEGYSVSREKKESFPLTVTSAQKNPTAFYLCASSPQAGLYEQYFGPGTRLTVT.

This chain joins TRBV7-6 and TRBJ2-2; either TRBD1 or TRBD2 may supply D (5 bases each). V lost 8 bases to trimming and J lost 7 bases, with 14 bases between them. Germline CDR1 and CDR2: SGHVS and FNYEAQ. The CDR3 consists of 13 residues. The CDR3 here is CASGGSVGGELFF. The CDR3 nucleotides read TGTGCCAGCGGGGGTAGCGTTGGCGGGGAGCTGTTTTTT.

This sequence joins TRBV7-8 and TRBJ2-1; D is perhaps TRBD2 (6 bases). The ends were cut back, 6 bases at V and 6 bases at J, with 18 bases in the middle. Germline CDR1 is SGHVS and CDR2 is FQNEAQ. This CDR3 contains 15 residues. CDR3 nucleotide sequence: TGTGCCAGCAGTCAAAACCGGGGGTGGGGCAATGAGCAGTTCTTC. Translating it yields CASSQNRGWGNEQFF.

The rearrangement joins TRBV28 to TRBJ2-7; 7 bases match TRBD2. The V gene's germline CDR1 is MDHEN and CDR2 SYDVKM. This CDR3 spans 14 amino acids. Trimming at V came to 8 bases and at J to 2 bases, leaving 9 bases not matched to a gene. The CDR3 loop is CASRTSAPTYEQYF. CDR3 coding DNA: TGTGCCAGCCGTACTAGCGCCCCTACCTACGAGCAGTACTTC.

V gene TRBV11-3 combines with J gene TRBJ2-7; TRBD2 aligns across 10 bases. The germline V gene encodes CDR1 SGHNT and CDR2 YENEEA. J gave up 3 bases and V 5 bases, and 7 bases lay outside the gene matches. The length of the CDR3 is 15 residues. DNA for the CDR3: TGTGCCAGCAGCAAGGGGTCTAGCGGGGGCTACGAGCAGTACTTC. Translation gives CASSKGSSGGYEQYF.